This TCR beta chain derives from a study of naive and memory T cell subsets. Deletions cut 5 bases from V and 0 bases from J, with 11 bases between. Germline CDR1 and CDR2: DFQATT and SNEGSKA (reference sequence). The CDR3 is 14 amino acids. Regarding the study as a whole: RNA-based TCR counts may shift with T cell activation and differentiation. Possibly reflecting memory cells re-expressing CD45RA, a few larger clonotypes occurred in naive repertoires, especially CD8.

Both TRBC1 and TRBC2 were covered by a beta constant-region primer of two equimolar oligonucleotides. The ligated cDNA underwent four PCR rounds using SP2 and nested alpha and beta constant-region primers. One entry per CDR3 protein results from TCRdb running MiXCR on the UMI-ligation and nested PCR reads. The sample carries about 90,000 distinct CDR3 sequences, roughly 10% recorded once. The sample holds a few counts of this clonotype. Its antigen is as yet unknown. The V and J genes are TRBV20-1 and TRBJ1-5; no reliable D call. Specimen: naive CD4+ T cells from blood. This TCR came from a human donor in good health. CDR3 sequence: CSAQGQHSNQPQHF. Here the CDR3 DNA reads TGCAGTGCTCAAGGGCAGCATAGCAATCAGCCCCAGCATTTT.